This TCR beta chain was observed in a study of CD8 T cells in ankylosing spondylitis. General study results and limits: In ankylosing spondylitis blood, a motif of roughly 8 highly homologous TCR beta variants appeared characteristic.

Worth noting for this clonotype: Its antigen remains unknown.

TCRdb reprocessed the 5' RACE reads with MiXCR, giving one entry per CDR3 protein. The sample comprises fewer than 400,000 distinct CDR3 sequences, 6.5% to 10% of which are singletons, and more than 12% rests with the top ten. Sequencing input: blood, either unsorted or a sorted T cell fraction (not recorded which). The source of this sequence is a male donor with ankylosing spondylitis.

The CDR3 nucleotides are TGTGCCAGCTCACCAGAAGGGACAGGCCTTATGGAGACCCAGTACTTC. Encoded protein: CASSPEGTGLMETQYF. The chain is built from TRBV18 and TRBJ2-5; 8 positions match TRBD1. Germline assignment: CDR1 KGHSH and CDR2 LQKENI. The CDR3 is 16 amino acids. J lost 5 bases, V lost 2 bases, and 10 bases had no gene match.